Presented here are 16 T cell receptor beta chains from one specimen sequenced in a study of cytomegalovirus exposure and HLA in healthy donors. The PCR had 60 Vbeta and 13 Jbeta primers. Clones were sequenced by immunoSEQ multiplex PCR, and TCRdb holds only the in-frame ones, with some missing. The top ten hold 2% to 2.5% of the sample, which has about 110,000 clones, around 61% seen once. Sequencing used PBMCs. All receptors come from a woman aged 25 to 39 in good health and CMV-seronegative.

The rearrangement links TRBV15 to TRBJ2-2; weak D call: TRBD2 (6 bases). Germline CDR1 is LNHNV and CDR2 is YYDKDF (reference sequence). V was cut by 1 base and J by 0 bases, with 9 bases left in between. The length of the CDR3 is 16 residues. In DNA form, the CDR3 reads TGTGCCACCAGCAGAGGAGCGGGCGCGAACACCGGGGAGCTGTTTTTT. This sequence encodes CATSRGAGANTGELFF.

This clone was observed a handful of times. An end of the junction does not agree with germline; a read error may underlie this. The chain is built from TRBV7-7 and TRBJ1-1; D possibly corresponds to TRBD1 (5 bases). The CDR3 runs to 17 residues. Germline V lookup: CDR1 SSHAT, CDR2 FNYEAQ (reference sequence). The CDR3 region is CASSPLGVSGGSTEAFF. CDR3 DNA sequence: TGTGCTAGCAGCCCCCTTGGTGTGTCGGGGGGAAGTACTGAAGCTTTCTTT.

This clone came up a few times. The chain combines TRBV25-1 with TRBJ2-3; TRBD2 matches at 9 bases. Germline CDR1 is MGHDK and CDR2 is SYGVNS. Germline trimming cut 4 bases from V and 7 bases from J; bases unmatched to any gene: 15. The CDR3 totals 17 residues. The CDR3 bases are TGTGCCAGCAGTGGAACCTCGAGGCGGGAGGGCCGGTATACGCAGTATTTT. The encoded protein is CASSGTSRREGRYTQYF.

This chain uses TRBV7-2 with TRBJ2-2, with 10 bases matching TRBD2. The CDR3 has 17 amino acids. V trimming: 5 bases; J trimming: 6 bases; junction bases outside the gene matches: 12. Per germline, CDR1 SGHTA and CDR2 FQGNSA. The CDR3 protein is CASSAGSGRPRAGELFF. The CDR3 coding sequence is TGTGCCAGCAGCGCAGGTAGCGGGAGGCCCCGGGCCGGGGAGCTGTTTTTT.

The rearrangement joins TRBV5-4 to TRBJ2-7, with 7 nucleotides matching TRBD1. V trimming: 0 bases; J trimming: 2 bases; junction bases outside the gene matches: 2. CDR1 is SGHNT, CDR2 YYREEE, per germline (reference sequence). This CDR3 contains 14 residues. Here the CDR3 reads CASSLGDRTYEQYF. In DNA, the CDR3 is TGTGCCAGCAGCTTGGGGGACAGAACCTACGAGCAGTACTTC.

The CDR3 coding sequence is TGTGCCAGCAGCTTAGACCCAGGGGCCCATGAAAAACTGTTTTTT. Residues: CASSLDPGAHEKLFF. The genes are TRBV7-9 and TRBJ1-4, with D maybe TRBD1 (6 bases). This CDR3 spans 15 amino acids. Germline CDR1 reads SEHNR; CDR2 reads FQNEAQ (reference sequence). Trimming left V 1 base short and J 6 bases short, with 12 bases between.

This chain connects TRBV7-2 to TRBJ2-4, with a tentative D call TRBD2 (5 bases). This CDR3 has 16 amino acids. The germline gives CDR1 SGHTA, CDR2 FQGNSA. The V end was cut by 2 bases, the J end by 0 bases, with 11 bases between. The chain's CDR3 is CASSLTTGLAKNIQYF. Here the CDR3 DNA reads TGTGCCAGCAGCTTAACTACCGGACTAGCCAAAAACATTCAGTACTTC.

This clone was observed a few times. The J gene is TRBJ2-3, the V gene TRBV28, with 14 bases fitting TRBD2. Germline CDR1 and CDR2: MDHEN and SYDVKM. Losses at the gene ends were 2 bases for V and 3 bases for J; bases not matched to a gene: 10. CDR3 length: 19 residues. The CDR3 region is CASSLRLAGGPEGTDTQYF. The CDR3 nucleotides are TGTGCCAGCAGTTTACGACTAGCGGGAGGGCCAGAGGGGACAGATACGCAGTATTTT.

J is TRBJ2-7 and V is TRBV19; 11 bases agree with TRBD1. The CDR3 length is 15 residues. Germline CDR1 LNHDA, CDR2 SQIVND (reference sequence). J lost 1 base, V lost 6 bases, and 5 bases had no gene match. The CDR3 reads CASSPGQGASYEQYF. The CDR3 DNA reads TGTGCCAGTAGCCCCGGACAGGGGGCTTCCTACGAGCAGTACTTC. The whole variable domain, remainder taken from reference TRBV19 and TRBJ2-7, is DGGITQSPKYLFRKEGQNVTLSCEQNLNHDAMYWYRQDPGQGLRLIYYSQIVNDFQKGDIAEGYSVSREKKESFPLTVTSAQKNPTAFYLCASSPGQGASYEQYFGPGTRLTVT.

This chain connects TRBV18 to TRBJ2-1; perhaps TRBD2 as D (5 bases). The CDR3 consists of 15 residues. Germline CDR1 reads KGHSH; CDR2 reads LQKENI. V gave up 1 base and J gave up 2 bases, with 9 bases separating them. The CDR3: CASSPRYGTYNEQFF. The CDR3 DNA is TGTGCCAGCTCACCACGATACGGGACCTACAATGAGCAGTTCTTC.

This chain's CDR3 is CASSWDRGAVTGELFF. The DNA for the CDR3 is TGCGCCAGCAGCTGGGACAGGGGGGCCGTCACCGGGGAGCTGTTTTTT. The chain recombines TRBV5-1 with TRBJ2-2; 11 bases match TRBD1. Trimming at V came to 3 bases and at J to 4 bases, leaving 5 bases not matched to a gene. This CDR3 is built from 16 residues. Germline CDR1 reads SGHRS; CDR2 reads YFSETQ. The full variable domain, with the rest looked up from reference TRBV5-1 and TRBJ2-2, is KAGVTQTPRYLIKTRGQQVTLSCSPISGHRSVSWYQQTPGQGLQFLFEYFSETQRNKGNFPGRFSGRQFSNSRSEMNVSTLELGDSALYLCASSWDRGAVTGELFFGEGSRLTVL.

The chain combines TRBV30 with TRBJ1-1, with TRBD1 identical over 9 bases. Germline V gene lookup returns CDR1 GTSNPN and CDR2 SVGIG (reference sequence). Losses at the gene ends were 4 bases for V and 5 bases for J; bases not matched to a gene: 8. The CDR3 consists of 14 residues. The CDR3 DNA sequence: TGTGCCTGGATTTGGACAGGGGCGGGTACTGAAGCTTTCTTT. It specifies CAWIWTGAGTEAFF.

V is TRBV10-3 and J is TRBJ2-7; 8 bases are a match to TRBD1. Germline V gives CDR1 ENHRY, CDR2 SYGVKD. This CDR3 has 13 residues. V was clipped by 10 bases and J by 2 bases; unmatched bases: 7. The CDR3 here is CATDRGRPYEQYF. The CDR3 DNA reads TGTGCCACCGACAGGGGACGCCCCTACGAGCAGTACTTC.

This clone came up a few times. This rearrangement joins TRBV5-4 to TRBJ1-5; possible D gene TRBD1, 6 bases. The germline CDR1 and CDR2 sequences are SGHNT and YYREEE (reference sequence). Trimming took 2 bases from V and 7 from J, leaving 16 bases between them. The CDR3 consists of 15 residues. CDR3 sequence: CASSFGAGAPQPQHF. CDR3 DNA sequence: TGTGCCAGCAGCTTTGGCGCGGGGGCACCACAGCCCCAGCATTTT.

The chain uses TRBV25-1 and TRBJ1-1; D call uncertain. Deletions cut 4 bases from V and 7 bases from J, with 10 bases between. The CDR3 totals 12 residues. Germline CDR1 MGHDK, CDR2 SYGVNS. CDR3 loop: CASSGRINEAFF. The CDR3, as DNA: TGTGCCAGCAGTGGCAGGATTAATGAAGCTTTCTTT.

This clone showed up just a few times. The chain links TRBV7-3 to TRBJ2-2; possible D gene TRBD1, 6 bases. Looked up from germline, CDR1 is SGHTA and CDR2 is FQGTGA. V shed 2 bases and J shed 4 bases, with 14 bases lying between them. This CDR3 is built from 16 residues. The CDR3 nucleotides are TGTGCCAGCAGCTTAGAGGGTGAGGGGGTCACCGGGGAGCTGTTTTTT. Amino acids: CASSLEGEGVTGELFF.